The source of this T cell receptor beta chain is a study of Graves' ophthalmopathy and Graves' hyperthyroidism. Study-level findings and limits: Built on 13 signatures, a model told ophthalmopathy apart from stable hyperthyroidism with about 88% sensitivity and roughly 80% specificity. Most thyroid clonotypes with frequency above 0.001 were detected in blood too.

This clonotype was counted many times. What it recognizes is unknown. The authors amplified TCR beta CDR3 regions from RNA transcripts. The first-round RT-PCR employed HTBI primers together with the Qiagen OneStep RT-PCR kit. A multiplex PCR was then performed as the second round. TCRdb recomputed calls from the multiplex PCR reads with MiXCR, one row per CDR3 protein. Of a few hundred thousand distinct CDR3 sequences listed, 15% to 20% were seen once; the top ten hold around 12%. The CDR3 is 14 amino acids. Germline CDR1 MNHEY, CDR2 SVGEGT. Trimming cost V 5 bases and J 8 bases; bases outside gene matches: 10.

The chain employs TRBV6-2 or TRBV6-3 and TRBJ1-2; 8 bases line up with TRBD1. The sample taken for sequencing was peripheral blood. This receptor was taken from an adult man with Graves' ophthalmopathy. CDR3 residues: CASSRTGIRYGYTF. The CDR3 bases are TGTGCCAGCAGTCGGACAGGGATTCGGTACGGCTACACCTTC.